This TCR beta chain was observed in a study of Tregs in tolerant kidney transplant recipients. Recipients received nonmyeloablative bone marrow transplants from related graft donors, with transient mixed chimerism. Thawed PBMCs were FACS-sorted into unstimulated CD4+CD25+CD127- regulatory T cells, CD4+CD25- non-regulatory cells, CD4 and CD8 cells. The germline V gene encodes CDR1 LNHDA and CDR2 SQIVND (reference sequence). V was shortened by 0 bases and J by 7 bases, with 15 bases between the two germline ends. This CDR3 contains 15 residues. The table lists this clone with a count of one. Its specificity is not known. Study-level results: Activated donor B cell expansion appeared to reveal the most relevant donor-specific TCRbeta repertoire. Antigen-driven expansion was suggested because donor-specific Tregs expanded more than all Tregs in tolerant patients.

Measured with immunoSEQ multiplex PCR; TCRdb has only the in-frame clones, and not every one. This sample yields some 21,000 clones, of which approximately 84% are seen a single time; more than 20% belongs to the top ten. The source was CD8+ T cells from blood (PBMCs), collected 6 months after the transplant. This clonotype was obtained from a human patient who received a combined kidney and bone marrow transplant. The T cells may come from the graft donor. This rearrangement joins TRBV19 to TRBJ1-2; D is ambiguous. DNA for the CDR3: TGTGCCAGTAGTATAGACCGAGCGGGTTGGACTGGCTACACCTTC. Residues: CASSIDRAGWTGYTF.